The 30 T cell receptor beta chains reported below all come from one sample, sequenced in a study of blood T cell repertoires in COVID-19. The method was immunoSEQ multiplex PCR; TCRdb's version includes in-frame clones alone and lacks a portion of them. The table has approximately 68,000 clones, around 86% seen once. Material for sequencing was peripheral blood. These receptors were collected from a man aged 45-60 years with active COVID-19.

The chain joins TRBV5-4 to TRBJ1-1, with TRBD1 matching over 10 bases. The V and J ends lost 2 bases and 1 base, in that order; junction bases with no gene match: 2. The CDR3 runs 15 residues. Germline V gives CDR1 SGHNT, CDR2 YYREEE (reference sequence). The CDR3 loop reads CASSFGTGANTEAFF. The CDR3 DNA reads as TGTGCCAGCAGCTTCGGGACAGGGGCGAACACTGAAGCTTTCTTT.

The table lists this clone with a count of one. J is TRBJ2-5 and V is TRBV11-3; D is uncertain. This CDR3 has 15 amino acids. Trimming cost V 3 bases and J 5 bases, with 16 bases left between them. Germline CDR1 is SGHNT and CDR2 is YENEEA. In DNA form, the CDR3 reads TGTGCCAGCAGCTTCGCCGACGGCCCGAGGGAGACCCAGTACTTC. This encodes CASSFADGPRETQYF.

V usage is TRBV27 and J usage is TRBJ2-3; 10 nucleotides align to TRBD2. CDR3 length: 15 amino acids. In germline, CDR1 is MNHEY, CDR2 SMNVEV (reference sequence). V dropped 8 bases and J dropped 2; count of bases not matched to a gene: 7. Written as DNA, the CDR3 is TGTGCCAGCGCCCGGACTAGCGGCTCCACAGATACGCAGTATTTT. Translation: CASARTSGSTDTQYF.

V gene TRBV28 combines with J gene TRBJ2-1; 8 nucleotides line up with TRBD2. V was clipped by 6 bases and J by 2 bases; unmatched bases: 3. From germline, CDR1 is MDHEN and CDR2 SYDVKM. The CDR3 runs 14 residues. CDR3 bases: TGTGCCAGCAGGAGCGGGAGCACCTACAATGAGCAGTTCTTC. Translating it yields CASRSGSTYNEQFF.

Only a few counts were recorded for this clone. The CDR3 sequence is CASSPRDRGEQFF. CDR3 DNA: TGTGCCAGCAGCCCCCGGGACAGGGGTGAGCAGTTCTTC. The chain combines TRBV3-1 (or the pseudogene TRBV3-2) with TRBJ2-1; TRBD1 aligns across 10 bases. CDR1 is LGHDT and CDR2 is YNNKEL in the germline V gene (reference sequence). V was pared by 4 bases and J by 9 bases, with 3 bases of the junction left unmatched. The CDR3 has 13 amino acids.

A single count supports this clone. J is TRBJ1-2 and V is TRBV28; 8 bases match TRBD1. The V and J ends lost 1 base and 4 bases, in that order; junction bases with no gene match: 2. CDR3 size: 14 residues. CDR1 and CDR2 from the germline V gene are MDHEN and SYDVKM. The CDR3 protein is CASSLFGTGYGYTF. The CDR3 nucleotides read TGTGCCAGCAGTTTATTTGGGACAGGCTATGGCTACACCTTC.

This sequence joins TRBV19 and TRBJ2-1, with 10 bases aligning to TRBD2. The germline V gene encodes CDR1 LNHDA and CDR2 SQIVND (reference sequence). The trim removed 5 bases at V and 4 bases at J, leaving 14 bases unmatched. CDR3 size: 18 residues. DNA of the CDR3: TGTGCCAGTAGTTCCGGGGGGGCGACTAGCGGGTATTACAATGAGCAGTTCTTC. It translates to CASSSGGATSGYYNEQFF.

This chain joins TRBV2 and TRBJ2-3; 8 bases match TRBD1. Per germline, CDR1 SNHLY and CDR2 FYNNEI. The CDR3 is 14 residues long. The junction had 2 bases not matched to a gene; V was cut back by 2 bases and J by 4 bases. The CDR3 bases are TGTGCCAGCAGTGAATGGACAGGGCCAGATACGCAGTATTTT. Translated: CASSEWTGPDTQYF.

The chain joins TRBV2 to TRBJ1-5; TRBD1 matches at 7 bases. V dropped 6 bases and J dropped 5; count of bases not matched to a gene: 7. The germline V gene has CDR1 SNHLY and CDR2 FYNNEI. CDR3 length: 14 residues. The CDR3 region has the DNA TGTGCCAGCAGATTTGACAGGGCTTATCAGCCCCAGCATTTT. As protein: CASRFDRAYQPQHF. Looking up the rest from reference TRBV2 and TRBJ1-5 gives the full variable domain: EPEVTQTPSHQVTQMGQEVILRCVPISNHLYFYWYRQILGQKVEFLVSFYNNEISEKSEIFDDQFSVERPDGSNFTLKIRSTKLEDSAMYFCASRFDRAYQPQHFGDGTRLSIL.

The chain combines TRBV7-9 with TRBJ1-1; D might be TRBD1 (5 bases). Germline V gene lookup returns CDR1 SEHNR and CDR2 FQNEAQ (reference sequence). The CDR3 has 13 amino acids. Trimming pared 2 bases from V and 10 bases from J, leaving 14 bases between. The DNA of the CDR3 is TGTGCCAGCAGCTTAAGGGGTGGGGCGGTAGCTTTCTTT. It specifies CASSLRGGAVAFF.

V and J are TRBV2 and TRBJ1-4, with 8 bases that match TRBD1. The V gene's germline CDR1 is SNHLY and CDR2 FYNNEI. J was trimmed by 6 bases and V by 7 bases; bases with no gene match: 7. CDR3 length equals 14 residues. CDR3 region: CASTIDRGDEKLFF. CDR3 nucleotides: TGTGCCAGCACCATCGACAGGGGAGATGAAAAACTGTTTTTT.

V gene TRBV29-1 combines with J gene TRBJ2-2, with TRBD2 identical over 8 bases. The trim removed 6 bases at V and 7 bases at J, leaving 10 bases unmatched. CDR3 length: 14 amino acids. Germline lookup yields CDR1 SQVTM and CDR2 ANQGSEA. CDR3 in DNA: TGCAGCGTGACGCGGGGGGAGGTAGTCGGGGAGCTGTTTTTT. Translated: CSVTRGEVVGELFF.

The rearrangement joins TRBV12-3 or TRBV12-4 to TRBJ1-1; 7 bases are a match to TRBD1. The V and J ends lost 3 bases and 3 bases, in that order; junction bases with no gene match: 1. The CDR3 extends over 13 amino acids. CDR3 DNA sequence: TGTGCCAGCAGTTTCGACAGGGACACTGAAGCTTTCTTT. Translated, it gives CASSFDRDTEAFF.

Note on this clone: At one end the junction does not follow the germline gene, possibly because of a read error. The CDR3 region is CASSYSTSGRDF. In DNA, the CDR3 is TGTGCCAGCAGTTACTCGACTAGCGGGAGAGACTTC. This chain connects TRBV6-2 or TRBV6-3 to TRBJ2-7, with 12 bases matching TRBD2. Germline V CDR1 and CDR2: MNHEY, SVGEGT. This CDR3 has 12 residues.

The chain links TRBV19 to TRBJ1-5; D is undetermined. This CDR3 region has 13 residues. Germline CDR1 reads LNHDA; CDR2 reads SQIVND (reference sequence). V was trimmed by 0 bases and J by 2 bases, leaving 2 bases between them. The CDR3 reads CASSIDGNQPQHF. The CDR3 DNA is TGTGCCAGTAGTATAGACGGCAATCAGCCCCAGCATTTT.

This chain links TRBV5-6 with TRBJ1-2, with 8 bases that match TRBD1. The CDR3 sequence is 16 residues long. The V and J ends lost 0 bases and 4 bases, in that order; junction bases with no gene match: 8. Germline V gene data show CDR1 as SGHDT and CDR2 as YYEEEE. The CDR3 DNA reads TGTGCCAGCAGCTTGGGCGGGACAGGAGTGTCCTATGGCTACACCTTC. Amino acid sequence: CASSLGGTGVSYGYTF.

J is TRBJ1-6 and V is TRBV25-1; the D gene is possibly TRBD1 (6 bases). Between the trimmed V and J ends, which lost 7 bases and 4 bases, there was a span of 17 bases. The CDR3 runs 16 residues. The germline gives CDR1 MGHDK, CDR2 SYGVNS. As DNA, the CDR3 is TGTGCCAGCACCGACAGAGGGACATCGTATAATTCACCCCTCCACTTT. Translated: CASTDRGTSYNSPLHF.

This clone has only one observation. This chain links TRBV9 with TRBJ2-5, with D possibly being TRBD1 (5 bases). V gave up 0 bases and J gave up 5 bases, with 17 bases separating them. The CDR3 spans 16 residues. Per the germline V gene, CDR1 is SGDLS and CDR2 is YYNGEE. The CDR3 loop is CASSVDSTGGRETQYF. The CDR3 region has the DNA TGTGCCAGCAGCGTAGACTCTACAGGCGGTAGGGAGACCCAGTACTTC.

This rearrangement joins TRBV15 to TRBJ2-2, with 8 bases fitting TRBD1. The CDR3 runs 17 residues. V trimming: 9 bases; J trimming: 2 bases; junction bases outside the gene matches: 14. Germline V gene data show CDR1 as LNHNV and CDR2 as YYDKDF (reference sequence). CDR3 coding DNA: TGTGCCACAAATAGGGGGGCCGGACAGGGAAACACCGGGGAGCTGTTTTTT. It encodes CATNRGAGQGNTGELFF.

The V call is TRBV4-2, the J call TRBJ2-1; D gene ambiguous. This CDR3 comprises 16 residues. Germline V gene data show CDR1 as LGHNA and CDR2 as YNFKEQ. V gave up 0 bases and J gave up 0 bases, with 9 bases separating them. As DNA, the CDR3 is TGTGCCAGCAGCCAAGAGGGCCGAAGCTCCTACAATGAGCAGTTCTTC. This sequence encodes CASSQEGRSSYNEQFF.

The CDR3 region is CASSSLTGGTGELFF. For the CDR3, the DNA is TGCGCCAGCAGCTCCCTGACAGGGGGTACCGGGGAGCTGTTTTTT. This rearrangement joins TRBV5-1 to TRBJ2-2; 9 bases agree with TRBD1. The CDR3 loop spans 15 amino acids. Germline lookup yields CDR1 SGHRS and CDR2 YFSETQ. Unmatched junction bases numbered 5, after V lost 3 bases and J lost 5 bases.

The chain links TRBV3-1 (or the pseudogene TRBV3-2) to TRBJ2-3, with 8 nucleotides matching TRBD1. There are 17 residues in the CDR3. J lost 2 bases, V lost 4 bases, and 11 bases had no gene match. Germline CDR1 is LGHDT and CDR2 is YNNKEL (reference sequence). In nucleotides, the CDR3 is TGTGCCAGCAGCCCAACCCACAGGGGGTCAAACACAGATACGCAGTATTTT. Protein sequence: CASSPTHRGSNTDTQYF.

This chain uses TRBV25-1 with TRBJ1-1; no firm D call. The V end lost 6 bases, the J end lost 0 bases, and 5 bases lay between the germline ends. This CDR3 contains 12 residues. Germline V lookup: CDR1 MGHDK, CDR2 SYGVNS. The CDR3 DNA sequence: TGTGCCAGCAGGCAGATGAACACTGAAGCTTTCTTT. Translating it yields CASRQMNTEAFF.

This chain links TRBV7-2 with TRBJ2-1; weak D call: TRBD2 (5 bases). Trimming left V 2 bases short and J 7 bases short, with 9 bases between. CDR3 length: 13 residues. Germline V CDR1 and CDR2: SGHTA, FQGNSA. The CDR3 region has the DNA TGTGCCAGCAGCTTAAGCCCGGGAAATGAGCAGTTCTTC. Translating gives CASSLSPGNEQFF.

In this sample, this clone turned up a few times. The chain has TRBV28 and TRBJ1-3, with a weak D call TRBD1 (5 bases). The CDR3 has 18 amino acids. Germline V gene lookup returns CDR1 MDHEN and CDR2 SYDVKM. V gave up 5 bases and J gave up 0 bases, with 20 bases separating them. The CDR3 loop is CASSTSDTTTISGNTIYF. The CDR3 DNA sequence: TGTGCCAGCAGTACCTCGGACACAACAACCATCTCTGGAAACACCATATATTTT.

CDR3 in DNA: TGTGCCAGCAGTCCCAGGGTGGGCGGCTACACCTTC. It yields the protein CASSPRVGGYTF. The rearrangement links TRBV6-5 to TRBJ1-2; the D gene is possibly TRBD1 (5 bases). The CDR3 loop spans 12 amino acids. Trimming took off 5 bases at V and 8 bases at J, with 12 bases between the two ends. Germline V CDR1 and CDR2: MNHEY, SVGAGI.

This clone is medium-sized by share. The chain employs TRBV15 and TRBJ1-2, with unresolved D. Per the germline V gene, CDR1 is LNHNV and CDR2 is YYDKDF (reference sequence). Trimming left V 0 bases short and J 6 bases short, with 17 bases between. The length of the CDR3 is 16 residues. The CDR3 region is CATSRDSRPARDGYTF. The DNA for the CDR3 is TGTGCCACCAGCAGAGATTCGAGGCCGGCCCGGGATGGCTACACCTTC.

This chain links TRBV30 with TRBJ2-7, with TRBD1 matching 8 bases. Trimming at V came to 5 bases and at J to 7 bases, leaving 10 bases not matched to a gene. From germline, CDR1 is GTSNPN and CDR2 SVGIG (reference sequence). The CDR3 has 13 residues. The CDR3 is CAWGGQGAWEQYF. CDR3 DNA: TGTGCCTGGGGGGGGCAGGGGGCATGGGAGCAGTACTTC.

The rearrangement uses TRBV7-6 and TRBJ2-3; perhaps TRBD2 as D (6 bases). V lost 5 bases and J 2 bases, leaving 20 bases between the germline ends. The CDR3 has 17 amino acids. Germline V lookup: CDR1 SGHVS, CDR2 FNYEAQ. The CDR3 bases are TGTGCCAGCAGCCCCCAGCGGAGACTAGAGGTCACAGATACGCAGTATTTT. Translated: CASSPQRRLEVTDTQYF.

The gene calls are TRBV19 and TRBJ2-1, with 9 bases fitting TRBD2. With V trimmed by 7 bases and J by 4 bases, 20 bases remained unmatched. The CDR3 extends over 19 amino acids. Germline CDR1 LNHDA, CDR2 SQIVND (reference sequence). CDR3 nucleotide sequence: TGTGCCAGTAAGACCCCAGCCCGCGGGAGGGATAATTCGTACAATGAGCAGTTCTTC. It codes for CASKTPARGRDNSYNEQFF.